The source of this TCR beta chain is a study of identical twins. Regarding the study as a whole: With abundant cord blood beta clonotypes, insertions were fewer; memory repertoires showed no such pattern.

As to this clonotype: Its specificity is not known.

The CDR3 runs 16 residues. Trimming took off 1 base at V and 0 bases at J, with 10 bases between the two ends. The germline V gene has CDR1 LGHNA and CDR2 YSLEER. TCRdb reprocessed the 5' RACE reads with MiXCR, giving one entry per CDR3 protein. The top ten hold 40% of the sample, which has nearly 200,000 distinct CDR3 sequences, about 15% seen once. The same data also contributed to another study, on T cells expressing NK-cell markers.

The source of this sequence is a woman between 18 and 30 years old in good health. V gene TRBV4-3 combines with J gene TRBJ2-1; D gene unclear. What was sequenced was CD8+ T cells sorted from blood. The CDR3 DNA sequence: TGCGCCAGCAGCCAAGGGGGTGCGCCCTCCTACAATGAGCAGTTCTTC. Its translation is CASSQGGAPSYNEQFF.